This T cell receptor (beta chain) was captured by sequencing in a study of control samples from healthy donors and cancer patients. The length of the CDR3 is 15 residues. Germline CDR1 LGHNT, CDR2 FRNRAP. V lost 4 bases and J lost 2, with 15 bases in between. The table came from immunoSEQ multiplex PCR; TCRdb's copy has only in-frame clones and leaves some out. The profile shows about 120,000 clones, approximately 88% of them singletons. This TCR came from a man aged 40-49 years in good health. The chain joins TRBV12-5 to TRBJ2-7; D may match TRBD1 or TRBD2 (5 bases each). The specimen sequenced was blood. CDR3 amino acids: CASGSNHGGTYEQYF. DNA of the CDR3: TGTGCTAGTGGTTCAAATCATGGGGGAACCTACGAGCAGTACTTC.